This T cell receptor (beta chain) originates from a study of T cell repertoires in cytomegalovirus infection. Study background: It was recently identified HLA-C-restricted and well-studied HLA-B-restricted CMV epitopes that the study used. Public TCR beta signature analysis indicated the presence of both CMV infection and matching HLA type. Study conclusions and caveats: Accumulated public TCR beta family frequency recognized individuals carrying CMV together with the relevant HLA.

Many counts were recorded for this clonotype. Its antigen is still unknown. One junction end disagrees with the germline gene, perhaps due to a read error. The CDR3 is 14 residues long. Germline-derived CDR1 and CDR2 are MNHEY and SMNVEV (reference sequence). MiXCR, applied by TCRdb to the reads, yields one record per CDR3 protein. The table records 800,000 to 950,000 distinct CDR3 sequences, approximately 30% of them present only once. The V and J genes are TRBV27 and TRBJ1-2; tentatively, D is TRBD1 (5 bases). This material consisted of cultured CD8+ T cells from PBMCs, taken from culture after CMV antigen stimulation. The TCR comes from a human donor in good health (CMV status not recorded). Some clones in this sample may be carry-over from other donors' samples. CDR3 residues: CASSLGRVNYGYTF. CDR3 nucleotides: TGCGCCAGCAGTCTGGGCAGGGTTAACTATGGCTACACCTTC.